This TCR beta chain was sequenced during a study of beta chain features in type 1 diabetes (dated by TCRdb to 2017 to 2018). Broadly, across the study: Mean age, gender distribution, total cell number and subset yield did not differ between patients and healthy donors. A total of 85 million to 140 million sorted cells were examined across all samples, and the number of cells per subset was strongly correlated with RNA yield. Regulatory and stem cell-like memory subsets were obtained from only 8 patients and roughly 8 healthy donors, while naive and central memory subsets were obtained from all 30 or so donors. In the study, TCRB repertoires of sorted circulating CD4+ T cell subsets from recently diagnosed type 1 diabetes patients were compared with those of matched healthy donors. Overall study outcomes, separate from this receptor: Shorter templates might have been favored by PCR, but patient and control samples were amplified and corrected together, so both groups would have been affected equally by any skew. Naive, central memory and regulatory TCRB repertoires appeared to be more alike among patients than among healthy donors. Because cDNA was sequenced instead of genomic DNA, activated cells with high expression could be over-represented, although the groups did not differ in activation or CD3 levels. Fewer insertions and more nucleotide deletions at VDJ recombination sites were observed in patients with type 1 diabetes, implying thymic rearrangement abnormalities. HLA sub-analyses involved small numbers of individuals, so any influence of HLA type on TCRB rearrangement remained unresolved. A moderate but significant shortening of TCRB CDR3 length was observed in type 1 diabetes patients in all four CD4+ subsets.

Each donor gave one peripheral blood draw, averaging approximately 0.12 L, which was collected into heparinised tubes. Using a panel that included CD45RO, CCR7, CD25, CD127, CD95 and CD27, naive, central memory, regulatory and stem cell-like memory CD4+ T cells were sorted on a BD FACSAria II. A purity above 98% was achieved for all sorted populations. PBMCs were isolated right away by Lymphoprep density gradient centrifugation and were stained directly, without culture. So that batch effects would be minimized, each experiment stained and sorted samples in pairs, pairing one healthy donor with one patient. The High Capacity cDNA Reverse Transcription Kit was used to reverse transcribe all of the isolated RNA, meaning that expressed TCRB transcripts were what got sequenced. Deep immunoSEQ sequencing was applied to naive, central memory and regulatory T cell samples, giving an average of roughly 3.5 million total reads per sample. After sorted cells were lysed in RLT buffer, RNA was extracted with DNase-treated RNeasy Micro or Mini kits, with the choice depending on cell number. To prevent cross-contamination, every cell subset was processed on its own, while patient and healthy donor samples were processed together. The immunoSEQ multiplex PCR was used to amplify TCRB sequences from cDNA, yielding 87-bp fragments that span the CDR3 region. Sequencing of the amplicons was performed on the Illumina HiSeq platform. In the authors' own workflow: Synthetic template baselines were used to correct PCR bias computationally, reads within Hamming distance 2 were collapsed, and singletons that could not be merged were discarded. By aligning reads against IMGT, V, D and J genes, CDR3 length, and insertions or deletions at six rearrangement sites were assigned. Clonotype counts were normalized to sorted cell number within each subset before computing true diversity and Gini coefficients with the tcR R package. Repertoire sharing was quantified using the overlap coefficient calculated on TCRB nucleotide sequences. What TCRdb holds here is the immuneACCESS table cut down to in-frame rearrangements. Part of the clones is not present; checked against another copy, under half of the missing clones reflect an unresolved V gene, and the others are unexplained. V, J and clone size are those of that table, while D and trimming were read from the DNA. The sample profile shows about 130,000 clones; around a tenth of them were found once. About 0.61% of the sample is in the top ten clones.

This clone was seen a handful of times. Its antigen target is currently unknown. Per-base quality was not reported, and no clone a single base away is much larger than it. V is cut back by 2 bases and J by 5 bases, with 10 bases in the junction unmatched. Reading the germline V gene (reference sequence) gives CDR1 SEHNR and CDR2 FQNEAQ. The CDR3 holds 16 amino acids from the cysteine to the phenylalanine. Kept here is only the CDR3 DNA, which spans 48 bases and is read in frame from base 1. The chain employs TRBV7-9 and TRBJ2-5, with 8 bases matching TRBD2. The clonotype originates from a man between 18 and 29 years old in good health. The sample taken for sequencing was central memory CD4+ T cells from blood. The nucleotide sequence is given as TGTGCCAGCAGCTTAAACGCGGGGGGATCAAGCGAGACCCAGTACTTC. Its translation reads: CASSLNAGGSSETQYF.